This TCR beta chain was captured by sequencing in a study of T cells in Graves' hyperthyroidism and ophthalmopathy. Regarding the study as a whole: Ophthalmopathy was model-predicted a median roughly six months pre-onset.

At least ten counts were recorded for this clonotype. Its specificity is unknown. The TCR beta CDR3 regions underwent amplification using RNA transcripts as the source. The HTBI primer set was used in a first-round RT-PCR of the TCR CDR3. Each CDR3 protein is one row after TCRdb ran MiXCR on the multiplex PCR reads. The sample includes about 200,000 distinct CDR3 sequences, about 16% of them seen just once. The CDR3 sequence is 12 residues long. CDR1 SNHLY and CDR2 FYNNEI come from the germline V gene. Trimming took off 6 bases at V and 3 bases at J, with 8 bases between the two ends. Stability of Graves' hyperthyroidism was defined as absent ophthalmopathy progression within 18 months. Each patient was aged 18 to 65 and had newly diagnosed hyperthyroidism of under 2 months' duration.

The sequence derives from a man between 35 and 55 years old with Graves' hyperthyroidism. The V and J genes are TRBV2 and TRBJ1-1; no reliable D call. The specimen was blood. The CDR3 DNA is TGTGCCAGCAGGATGTACCACACTGAAGCTTTCTTT. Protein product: CASRMYHTEAFF.